Many counts were recorded for the clone carrying this T cell receptor (beta chain). Its target is not known. The SP2 primer and nested alpha and beta constant region primers amplified ligated cDNA in four rounds. Alpha and beta constant region primers primed reverse transcription for blood and skin samples. TCRdb analysed the 5' RACE reads with MiXCR anew, one entry per CDR3 protein. The sample includes around 56,000 distinct CDR3 sequences, under 10% of them seen just once. TCR cDNA received a 3' ligated oligonucleotide that carried a UMI. Whole-blood samples were less than 3 ml of peripheral blood from healthy adult volunteers. Unsorted total RNA, roughly 1 to 1,100 ng, was DNase treated before reverse transcription. The data originate from a study of naive and memory T cell subsets. Study-wide results and limits: This RNA-based method may be sensitive to activation-related transcript changes.

The CDR3 sequence is 17 residues long. The germline gives CDR1 LGHNA, CDR2 YSLEER. With 3 bases clipped from V and 2 bases from J, the junction kept 7 bases outside the gene matches. The sequence derives from a female donor in good health. This chain joins TRBV4-3 and TRBJ2-1, with 10 bases fitting TRBD2. The chain's CDR3 is CASSQAISGGAYNEQFF. CDR3 coding DNA: TGCGCCAGCAGCCAGGCCATCAGCGGGGGGGCCTACAATGAGCAGTTCTTC.